This T cell receptor (beta chain) appears in the sequencing data of a study of regulatory T cells in long-lasting Graves disease (dated by TCRdb to about 2021). Some background on the complete study: In the newly diagnosed Graves' disease group, patients had been taking antithyroid drugs for less than 3 months. A total of roughly 35 samples underwent TCR sequencing, from some 13 patients with persistent Graves' disease and 20 patients with newly diagnosed Graves' disease. Peripheral blood TCR sequencing and RNA sequencing compared persistent Graves' disease patients with newly diagnosed Graves' disease patients. The study was registered as a clinical trial and conducted in China. Summary of the overall study and its limitations: Lower TCR Shannon entropy and fewer highly expanded clones were observed in persistent Graves' disease patients than in newly diagnosed patients, which suggested clonal expansion. Persistent disease showed preferential use of TRBV28, TRBJ1-2 and TRBJ2-5, whereas newly diagnosed disease favored TRBV20-1 and TRBJ2-1. Only the TCR beta chain was sequenced and analyzed. A larger number of public clonotypes was shared among persistent patients (approximately 3,000) than among newly diagnosed patients (roughly 930). The small sample size was acknowledged by the authors as a limitation that may reduce accuracy. Only peripheral blood was studied, because thyroid tissue, the primary lesion, was inaccessible.

The time point label here, explained by the study, means: newly diagnosed GD, antithyroid drugs for less than 3 months. For both TCR sequencing and RNA sequencing, RNA was extracted from PBMCs using TRIzol. The diagnosis of Graves' disease followed American Thyroid Association guidelines. Recruitment of patients was carried out at an endocrinology department in Xi'an, China. Each patient gave approximately 10 milliliters of peripheral blood, collected in an EDTA anticoagulant tube. Ficoll Paque Plus density gradient separation was used to isolate PBMCs, and no additional T cell sorting was done. RNA quality was checked with an Agilent 2100 Bioanalyzer and agarose gel, and concentration with a NanoDrop 2000. This clonotype was recorded many times. The specificity of this receptor is unknown. Base qualities are not provided; no much larger clone lies one nucleotide away. Library creation used multiplex PCR. These reads were obtained on an Illumina HiSeq 4000. CDR3 regions were amplified by Arm-PCR with iRepertoire HTBI primers to construct TCR beta libraries. Before sequencing, the PCR products underwent gel purification. As for how the authors treated the data: Across samples, 62 TRBV and 13 to 15 TRBJ segments were identified and used for gene usage analysis of CDR3 amino acid clonotypes. COPE and FqMerger were used to merge filtered high-quality paired reads into contigs. BLAST was used to align contigs to IMGT TRBV, TRBD and TRBJ reference genes, and CDR3 was defined according to IMGT. Clonotypes above 0.1% frequency were classified as highly expanded clones. Shannon entropy was used to measure repertoire diversity, and the Gini coefficient was used to measure V-J evenness. Clonotypes shared by more than one individual were considered public. TCRdb cleaned the public reads at Q25 with fastp, built clones with MiXCR and kept in-frame beta chains. Every distinct CDR3 protein forms one entry, paired with its most common genes and DNA. V and J calls and clone size were set by TCRdb, not the authors. This sample comprises some 560,000 distinct CDR3 sequences, approximately 16% of them detected only once. Around a quarter of the sample rests with the top ten.

Trimming removed 6 bases from V and 0 bases from J, leaving 11 bases between the germline ends. CDR1 and CDR2 were assigned from the germline V gene (reference sequence) as DFQATT and SNEGSKA. The CDR3 runs 14 residues from the cysteine to the phenylalanine. The CDR3 DNA has 42 bases and is translated from base 1. These same data were also listed under a study on T cells in Graves' hyperthyroidism and ophthalmopathy. The second investigation adds: A patient counted as having stable Graves' hyperthyroidism if no progression to ophthalmopathy occurred over 18 months of follow-up. Hyperthyroidism patients were newly diagnosed, with disease duration under 2 months, and aged 18 to 65 years. Any patient with an uncontrolled infection, another autoimmune disease, pregnancy or lactation was excluded. Diagnoses relied on clinical symptoms, serum thyroxine and TRAb, thyroid ultrasound and orbital computed tomography. For the first round of RT-PCR on the TCR CDR3, the HTBI primer set was used together with the Qiagen OneStep RT-PCR kit. Most expanded thyroid clonotypes (frequency above 0.001) were also detected in blood, a finding suggesting that blood repertoires may reflect thyroid immune responses. Ophthalmopathy was separated from stable hyperthyroidism by a 13 V-J signature model, with approximately 86% sensitivity and about 81% specificity obtained in cross-validation and 80%/75% obtained in testing. In validation, the model predicted progression to ophthalmopathy with approximately 70% sensitivity and around 72% specificity, a median of around six months before onset. TCR V-J signatures able to tell the groups apart were searched for in a discovery cohort of 90 to 100 patients, of whom fewer than 45 had Graves' ophthalmopathy and around 57 had stable Graves' hyperthyroidism. Whether ophthalmopathy could be predicted prospectively was tested in an independent validation cohort made up of 18 to 20 hyperthyroidism patients plus 17 patients who later progressed to ophthalmopathy. The roughly 91 discovery patients were randomly divided into training and test sets at a 7:3 ratio. The study also compared thyroid tissue and blood T-cell repertoires from 5 to 7 Graves' hyperthyroidism patients. Following sampling, methimazole starting at 30 mg daily was given to hyperthyroidism patients, and high-dose intravenous methylprednisolone was given to ophthalmopathy patients. A second multiplex PCR round built the libraries, followed by size selection and purification. Paired-end sequencing of the libraries was performed with 100 bp reads on an Illumina HiSeq2000. Raw data were processed with SOAPnuke, discarding reads with adapters, uncalled bases, mean Phred below 15, or no exact constant-primer or identifier match. COPE v1.2.5 was used to merge high-quality paired reads, and clonotypes were defined as unique nucleotide sequences. MiTCR v1.1 was used to align the clonotypes against IMGT TRBV, TRBD and TRBJ reference segments. Analysis was restricted to V-J combinations with a frequency above 0.0001, which covered approximately 99% of repertoires. A TCS score was defined as the ratio of F50 (clonal expansion) to E x V (chaos), with BLOSUM62-based TCRdist applied between CDR3 peptides within each V-J. Welch's t-statistics and random forest reduced roughly 500 V-J features to 10 to 15, which were used in a naive Bayes classifier (R e1071). No statistical method was used to set the sample size in advance, and investigators knew the group allocation. According to the paper, TCR Vbeta CDR3 sequencing was carried out on over 130 peripheral blood samples, which came from approximately 41 ophthalmopathy, under 85 hyperthyroidism and roughly 17 progressor patients.

The source of this sequence is a woman between 40 and 65 years old with Graves disease. Donor details come from another sample of the same person, matched by shared clones. The chain is encoded by TRBV20-1 joined to TRBJ1-4, with the D gene too uncertain to name. The source was peripheral blood mononuclear cells (PBMCs), collected at new diagnosis, from a patient treated with antithyroid drugs. The sequenced DNA is TGCAGTGCACCGTCAGGCGCAACTAATGAAAAACTGTTTTTT. Protein translation: CSAPSGATNEKLFF.